Given below is one T cell receptor beta chain in context. These data come from a study of cytomegalovirus exposure and HLA in healthy donors. The V segment lost 0 bases and the J segment 5 bases; nucleotides outside the gene matches: 3. The CDR3 spans 15 residues. The V gene's germline CDR1 is WNHNN and CDR2 SYGVQD (reference sequence). The PCR used 60 Vbeta and 13 Jbeta primers. Produced via immunoSEQ multiplex PCR; TCRdb's table is partial and in-frame only. The top ten clones hold over 1.2% of a sample with about 170,000 clones, roughly 71% of them seen once. The genes are TRBV10-1 and TRBJ2-3; 9 bases agree with TRBD1. Sequenced material: PBMCs. This clonotype was obtained from a girl aged 5-17 years in good health and CMV-seronegative. This CDR3 reads CASSESQGAGDTQYF. DNA for the CDR3: TGCGCCAGCAGTGAGTCACAGGGGGCCGGAGATACGCAGTATTTT.